The 9 T cell receptor gamma chains below come from one sample, sequenced in a study of Vδ1+ human thymocytes. Extracted RNA was reverse transcribed into cDNA. CDR3 amplicons came from multiplex PCR with pooled V-gene forward and constant-region reverse primers. TCRdb applied CATT to the multiplex PCR reads for clone calling. Among 25,000 to 35,000 gamma-chain clones, around 18% were seen once, and the ten largest hold 1.8%. Regarding the study as a whole: Highly polyclonal TRG and TRD repertoires with Gaussian CDR3 length distributions appeared in thymus.

Their antigens remain unidentified. Sequencing used Vdelta1+ gamma-delta thymocytes from the thymus. Indicated subset: FACS-sorted CD3+ TCRalphabeta- TCRVdelta1+ TCRVdelta2- thymocytes. The receptors stem from a boy under two years old who had congenital heart surgery.

In this sample, this clone turned up a few times. The chain uses TRGV5 and TRGJ1 or TRGJ2. The V segment lost 3 bases and the J segment 1 base; nucleotides outside the gene matches: 3. The CDR3 extends over 13 amino acids. Per germline, CDR1 VINAFY and CDR2 YDVSNSKD. The CDR3 DNA follows: TGTGCCACCTGGGACCAAAATTATTATAAGAAACTCTTT. Protein product: CATWDQNYYKKLF.

This clone was observed a handful of times. V and J are TRGV2 and TRGJ1 or TRGJ2. The CDR3 runs 14 residues. The ends lost 2 bases at V and 0 bases at J; junction bases unmatched: 4. Germline V gene lookup returns CDR1 EGSNGY and CDR2 YDSYNSKV. CDR3 in DNA: TGTGCCACCTGGGACGATGAGAATTATTATAAGAAACTCTTT. Translation gives CATWDDENYYKKLF.

The gene calls are TRGV3 and TRGJ1 or TRGJ2. V trimming: 0 bases; J trimming: 10 bases; junction bases outside the gene matches: 12. Per germline, CDR1 VTNTFY and CDR2 YDVSTARD (reference sequence). The CDR3 loop spans 14 amino acids. CDR3 DNA sequence: TGTGCCACCTGGGACAGGCTGAAGAGGGCCAAGAAACTCTTT. Translation: CATWDRLKRAKKLF.

This clone was picked up a small number of times. This rearrangement joins TRGV5 to TRGJ1 or TRGJ2. This CDR3 contains 12 residues. V trimming: 3 bases; J trimming: 5 bases; junction bases outside the gene matches: 4. Germline CDR1 and CDR2: VINAFY and YDVSNSKD. The CDR3, as DNA: TGTGCCACCTGGGACGCTCATTATAAGAAACTCTTT. Translation: CATWDAHYKKLF.

The chain employs TRGV5 and TRGJ1 or TRGJ2. The CDR3 extends over 12 amino acids. CDR1 is VINAFY, CDR2 YDVSNSKD, per germline. V trimming: 2 bases; J trimming: 5 bases; junction bases outside the gene matches: 3. The CDR3 loop is CATWDTHYKKLF. The CDR3 coding sequence is TGTGCCACCTGGGACACTCATTATAAGAAACTCTTT.

This clone was detected only a few times. A much more abundant neighbour one base away suggests this may be a read error. The rearrangement uses TRGV2 and TRGJ1 or TRGJ2. J gave up 9 bases and V 0 bases, and 5 bases lay outside the gene matches. Germline-derived CDR1 and CDR2 are EGSNGY and YDSYNSKV. The CDR3 loop spans 12 amino acids. The CDR3: CATWDGLCKKLF. The CDR3 DNA sequence: TGTGCCACCTGGGACGGGCTTTGTAAGAAACTCTTT.

The gene calls are TRGV9 and TRGJP1. Germline V gives CDR1 GITISATS, CDR2 ISYDGTV (reference sequence). There are 16 residues in the CDR3. J lost 0 bases, V lost 0 bases, and 4 bases had no gene match. The CDR3 DNA reads as TGTGCCTTGTGGGAGGTGGGCTATACCACTGGTTGGTTCAAGATATTT. Translating gives CALWEVGYTTGWFKIF.

In this sample, this clone turned up a few times. The same CDR3 is also encoded by other DNA sequences in this sample. This chain links TRGV2 with TRGJ1 or TRGJ2. V trimming: 0 bases; J trimming: 6 bases; junction bases outside the gene matches: 5. In germline, CDR1 is EGSNGY, CDR2 YDSYNSKV. CDR3 length: 13 residues. This chain's CDR3 is CATWDGLFYKKLF. The CDR3 DNA reads as TGTGCCACCTGGGACGGGCTGTTTTATAAGAAACTCTTT.

V usage is TRGV5 and J usage is TRGJ1 or TRGJ2. The ends lost 0 bases at V and 9 bases at J; junction bases unmatched: 8. Germline V CDR1 and CDR2: VINAFY, YDVSNSKD. The CDR3 contains 13 residues. The CDR3 region is CATWDRHEAKKLF. In nucleotides, the CDR3 is TGTGCCACCTGGGACAGGCATGAGGCTAAGAAACTCTTT.